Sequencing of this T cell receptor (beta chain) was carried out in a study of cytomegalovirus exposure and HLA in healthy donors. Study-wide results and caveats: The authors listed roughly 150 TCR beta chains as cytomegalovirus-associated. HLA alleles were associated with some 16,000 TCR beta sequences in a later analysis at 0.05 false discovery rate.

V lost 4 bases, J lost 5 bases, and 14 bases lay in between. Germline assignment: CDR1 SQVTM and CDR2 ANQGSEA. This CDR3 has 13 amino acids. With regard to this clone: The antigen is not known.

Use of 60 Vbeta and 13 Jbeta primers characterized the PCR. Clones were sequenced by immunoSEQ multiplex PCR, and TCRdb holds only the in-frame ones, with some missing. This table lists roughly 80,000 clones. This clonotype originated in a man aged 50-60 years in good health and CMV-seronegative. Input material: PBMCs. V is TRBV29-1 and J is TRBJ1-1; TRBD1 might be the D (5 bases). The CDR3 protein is CSVGSGRGTEAFF. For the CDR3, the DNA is TGCAGCGTTGGTTCGGGGCGGGGTACTGAAGCTTTCTTT.